Below, one T cell receptor (beta chain) is given with its context. This sample was taken from a study of T cells after posttransplantation cyclophosphamide. Produced via immunoSEQ multiplex PCR; TCRdb's table is partial and in-frame only. Found here are some 2,000 clones, 94% of them singletons; the top ten hold over 1.2%. The sequence was collected from a woman aged 60-70 years in good health, CMV-negative, and a related stem cell transplant donor. Sequencing input: naive CD8+ T cells sorted from PBMCs.

CDR3 in amino acids: CASSPPGWLHEQFF. The CDR3 DNA sequence: TGTGCCAGCAGCCCCCCCGGGTGGCTCCATGAGCAGTTCTTC. The gene calls are TRBV11-2 and TRBJ2-1; no definite D call. Germline values: CDR1 SGHAT, CDR2 FQNNGV. The CDR3 loop spans 14 amino acids. Trimming took off 5 bases at V and 8 bases at J, with 16 bases between the two ends.